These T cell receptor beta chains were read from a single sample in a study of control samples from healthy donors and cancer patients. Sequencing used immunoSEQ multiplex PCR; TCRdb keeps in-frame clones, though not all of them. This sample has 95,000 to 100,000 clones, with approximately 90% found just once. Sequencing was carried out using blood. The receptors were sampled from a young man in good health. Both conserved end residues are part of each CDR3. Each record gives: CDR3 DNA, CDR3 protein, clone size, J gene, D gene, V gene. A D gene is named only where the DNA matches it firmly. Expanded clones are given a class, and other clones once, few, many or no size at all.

CDR3nt: TGTGCCAGCAGCCTTCCCTCCGACTCCAACACTGAAGCTTTCTTT
CDR3aa: CASSLPSDSNTEAFF
abundance: -
j_gene: TRBJ1-1
d_gene: -
v_gene: TRBV11-2

CDR3nt: TGTGCCAGCAGTGGGGACGGCTCCCGGGTGCAGACCCAGTACTTC
CDR3aa: CASSGDGSRVQTQYF
abundance: -
j_gene: TRBJ2-5
d_gene: -
v_gene: TRBV2

CDR3nt: TGTGCCAGCAGCTGGTTCGGGACACAAGCCTACGAGCAGTACTTC
CDR3aa: CASSWFGTQAYEQYF
abundance: once
j_gene: TRBJ2-7
d_gene: -
v_gene: TRBV6-2/TRBV6-3

CDR3nt: TGTGCCAGCAGATGGACGGACAATCAGCCCCAGCATTTT
CDR3aa: CASRWTDNQPQHF
abundance: -
j_gene: TRBJ1-5
d_gene: -
v_gene: TRBV6-5

CDR3nt: TGTGCCAGCCTCGGCCCGGAGCGGGAGGCCACTTTTCTAACAGATACGCAGTATTTT
CDR3aa: CASLGPEREATFLTDTQYF
abundance: -
j_gene: TRBJ2-3
d_gene: TRBD2
v_gene: TRBV28

CDR3nt: TGTGCCACCAGCAGAGATTCGGCCAGGTTAACGCGAGGAGCTTTCTTT
CDR3aa: CATSRDSARLTRGAFF
abundance: -
j_gene: TRBJ1-1
d_gene: -
v_gene: TRBV15

CDR3nt: TGCGCCAGCAGCCGACTAGCGGGAGCCATAACCGGGGAGCTGTTTTTT
CDR3aa: CASSRLAGAITGELFF
abundance: -
j_gene: TRBJ2-2
d_gene: TRBD2
v_gene: TRBV4-3

CDR3nt: TGTGCCAGCAGTTACACGTGGGCCTCTGGAAACACCATATATTTT
CDR3aa: CASSYTWASGNTIYF
abundance: -
j_gene: TRBJ1-3
d_gene: -
v_gene: TRBV6-5

CDR3nt: TGTGCCACAGCAGCTCTACGGGGTTGGGGCGTCGGGTCCGGGGAGCTGTTTTTT
CDR3aa: CATAALRGWGVGSGELFF
abundance: few
j_gene: TRBJ2-2
d_gene: -
v_gene: TRBV3-1/TRBV3-2

CDR3nt: TGTGCCAGCAGCCCAATCCCCGGGACAACAATCTCCTACGAGCAGTACTTC
CDR3aa: CASSPIPGTTISYEQYF
abundance: -
j_gene: TRBJ2-7
d_gene: -
v_gene: TRBV5-6

CDR3nt: TGCGCCAGCCATTGGAGGGGGCAGCGGGAAAAACTGTTTTTT
CDR3aa: CASHWRGQREKLFF
abundance: -
j_gene: TRBJ1-4
d_gene: TRBD1
v_gene: TRBV5-1

CDR3nt: TGTGCCAGCAGTTTATCCTGGGTCTATGGCTACACCTTC
CDR3aa: CASSLSWVYGYTF
abundance: -
j_gene: TRBJ1-2
d_gene: -
v_gene: TRBV28

CDR3nt: TGTGCCAGCAGCTTGTTCGGGGAGAGGAGTGAGCAGTTCTTC
CDR3aa: CASSLFGERSEQFF
abundance: few
j_gene: TRBJ2-1
d_gene: -
v_gene: TRBV5-6

CDR3nt: TGCGCCAGCAGCTCAACCTTGACTAGCGGGACGCAGTATTTT
CDR3aa: CASSSTLTSGTQYF
abundance: -
j_gene: TRBJ2-3
d_gene: TRBD2
v_gene: TRBV5-1

CDR3nt: TGCGCCAGCAGCCAAAGGCCTACAGGGGAGCGCGAGCAGTACTTC
CDR3aa: CASSQRPTGEREQYF
abundance: -
j_gene: TRBJ2-7
d_gene: TRBD1
v_gene: TRBV4-1

CDR3nt: TGTGCCAGCAGTGTGGACCCGCGGAATGAGCAGTTCTTC
CDR3aa: CASSVDPRNEQFF
abundance: -
j_gene: TRBJ2-1
d_gene: -
v_gene: TRBV6-4

CDR3nt: TGTGCTAGTGGGCTTGCCTCGGGGGGTCAAGAGACCCAGTACTTC
CDR3aa: CASGLASGGQETQYF
abundance: -
j_gene: TRBJ2-5
d_gene: TRBD2
v_gene: TRBV12-5

CDR3nt: TGTGCCAGCGGCAGAACCCTCGAAAAACTGTTTTTT
CDR3aa: CASGRTLEKLFF
abundance: -
j_gene: TRBJ1-4
d_gene: -
v_gene: TRBV3-1/TRBV3-2

CDR3nt: TGTGCCAGCAGTTTGGGAGCGGGGCGCTCCTACAATGAGCAGTTCTTC
CDR3aa: CASSLGAGRSYNEQFF
abundance: few
j_gene: TRBJ2-1
d_gene: TRBD2
v_gene: TRBV27

CDR3nt: TGTGCCAGCAGAACGACAGACACCTATAATTCACCCCTCCACTTT
CDR3aa: CASRTTDTYNSPLHF
abundance: -
j_gene: TRBJ1-6
d_gene: -
v_gene: TRBV28

CDR3nt: TGCGCCAGCAGTGAGAGGCCATTCGACAATGTCGAGCAGTTCTTC
CDR3aa: CASSERPFDNVEQFF
abundance: -
j_gene: TRBJ2-1
d_gene: -
v_gene: TRBV10-1

CDR3nt: TGTGCCAGCAGTTTATACGGGGGAGGGCAAATGTACAACACCGGGGAGCTGTTTTTT
CDR3aa: CASSLYGGGQMYNTGELFF
abundance: -
j_gene: TRBJ2-2
d_gene: TRBD2
v_gene: TRBV27

CDR3nt: TGTGCCAGCAGCTTAATTGGGACAGGGGCTAAGACCCAGTACTTC
CDR3aa: CASSLIGTGAKTQYF
abundance: -
j_gene: TRBJ2-5
d_gene: TRBD1
v_gene: TRBV7-3

CDR3nt: TGTGCCAGCTCACCACCGTCGGGGGCCCTCCAAGAGACCCAGTACTTC
CDR3aa: CASSPPSGALQETQYF
abundance: -
j_gene: TRBJ2-5
d_gene: -
v_gene: TRBV18

CDR3nt: TGTGCCAGCAGCTTACGGCGGGGGGACAACAATGAGCAGTTCTTC
CDR3aa: CASSLRRGDNNEQFF
abundance: -
j_gene: TRBJ2-1
d_gene: TRBD2
v_gene: TRBV7-3

CDR3nt: TGTGCCAGCAGCCTGGAAGGAAGTCAGCCCCAGCATTTT
CDR3aa: CASSLEGSQPQHF
abundance: once
j_gene: TRBJ1-5
d_gene: -
v_gene: TRBV6-2/TRBV6-3

CDR3nt: TGTGCCAGCACTTCCGGGCTATCCTACGAGCAGTACTTC
CDR3aa: CASTSGLSYEQYF
abundance: once
j_gene: TRBJ2-7
d_gene: -
v_gene: TRBV28

CDR3nt: TGCAGTGCTAGTTCGCGGGGGGACGGCACAGATACGCAGTATTTT
CDR3aa: CSASSRGDGTDTQYF
abundance: -
j_gene: TRBJ2-3
d_gene: TRBD2
v_gene: TRBV20-1

CDR3nt: TGTGCCAGCAGTCGACGGCTGGTCGGGGCCGAGCAGTACTTC
CDR3aa: CASSRRLVGAEQYF
abundance: -
j_gene: TRBJ2-7
d_gene: -
v_gene: TRBV28

CDR3nt: TGTGCCAGCAGTACCTGGGCCTCGCAGTTCTTC
CDR3aa: CASSTWASQFF
abundance: -
j_gene: TRBJ2-1
d_gene: -
v_gene: TRBV28

CDR3nt: TGTGCCAGCAGAGCGGACAGGGTGTGGGATCAGCCCCAGCATTTT
CDR3aa: CASRADRVWDQPQHF
abundance: once
j_gene: TRBJ1-5
d_gene: TRBD1
v_gene: TRBV6-5

CDR3nt: TGTGCCTCCTCGCAAGGCAATGAGCAGTTCTTC
CDR3aa: CASSQGNEQFF
abundance: -
j_gene: TRBJ2-1
d_gene: -
v_gene: TRBV24-1

CDR3nt: TGCGCCAGCAGCTTTACCGGGACACCTGAAAATGAGCAGTTCTTC
CDR3aa: CASSFTGTPENEQFF
abundance: -
j_gene: TRBJ2-1
d_gene: -
v_gene: TRBV5-1

CDR3nt: TGTGCCAGCAGCTTAGCCCACTACTATGGCTACACCTTC
CDR3aa: CASSLAHYYGYTF
abundance: -
j_gene: TRBJ1-2
d_gene: -
v_gene: TRBV7-9

CDR3nt: TGTGCCAGCAGCCGCCGGGGGGCAGTAGGTTCAAATGGCTACACCTTC
CDR3aa: CASSRRGAVGSNGYTF
abundance: -
j_gene: TRBJ1-2
d_gene: -
v_gene: TRBV7-8

CDR3nt: TGTGCCAGCAGTTACGCGGGGAAGGAGCAGTTCTTC
CDR3aa: CASSYAGKEQFF
abundance: -
j_gene: TRBJ2-1
d_gene: -
v_gene: TRBV6-5

CDR3nt: TGCGCCAGCAGCTCAACAGGGGGGAGCGGGGAGACCCAGTACTTC
CDR3aa: CASSSTGGSGETQYF
abundance: -
j_gene: TRBJ2-5
d_gene: TRBD1
v_gene: TRBV5-1

CDR3nt: TGTGCCAGCAAATCCGGGACGCCTGTTTCTAGTGGCACTGAAGCTTTCTTT
CDR3aa: CASKSGTPVSSGTEAFF
abundance: -
j_gene: TRBJ1-1
d_gene: -
v_gene: TRBV2

CDR3nt: TGTGCCAGTAGAAGACGCGGGAGTAGCGAGCAGTACTTC
CDR3aa: CASRRRGSSEQYF
abundance: -
j_gene: TRBJ2-7
d_gene: TRBD2
v_gene: TRBV19

CDR3nt: TGTGCCTGGGCCCCCGGGTTAGGCGGGAACACTGAAGCTTTCTTT
CDR3aa: CAWAPGLGGNTEAFF
abundance: -
j_gene: TRBJ1-1
d_gene: -
v_gene: TRBV30

CDR3nt: TGTGCCAGCAGGTCGGACAGGGGGTTATCTGGAAACACCATATATTTT
CDR3aa: CASRSDRGLSGNTIYF
abundance: -
j_gene: TRBJ1-3
d_gene: TRBD1
v_gene: TRBV25-1

CDR3nt: TGTGCCAGCAGCTTAAGTCAGGGTAAAAATCAGCCCCAGCATTTT
CDR3aa: CASSLSQGKNQPQHF
abundance: once
j_gene: TRBJ1-5
d_gene: -
v_gene: TRBV7-9

CDR3nt: TGTGCCAGCAGCTTAGCAGGAATCGCCCGGGATGGTGGCTACACCTTC
CDR3aa: CASSLAGIARDGGYTF
abundance: -
j_gene: TRBJ1-2
d_gene: -
v_gene: TRBV11-2

CDR3nt: TGCGCCAGCAGCCAAGGACCAGGGGTTTCCTATGGCTACACCTTC
CDR3aa: CASSQGPGVSYGYTF
abundance: once
j_gene: TRBJ1-2
d_gene: -
v_gene: TRBV4-3

CDR3nt: TGTGCCAGCAGCTATACTAACACCGGGGAGCTGTTTTTT
CDR3aa: CASSYTNTGELFF
abundance: -
j_gene: TRBJ2-2
d_gene: -
v_gene: TRBV6-6

CDR3nt: TGTGCTAGTGGAGTGCCCCGGACAGTCTCTGGAAACACCATATATTTT
CDR3aa: CASGVPRTVSGNTIYF
abundance: few
j_gene: TRBJ1-3
d_gene: -
v_gene: TRBV12-5

CDR3nt: TGTGCCAGCAGAGGTAGCGGGAGGGTGAATGAGCAGTTCTTC
CDR3aa: CASRGSGRVNEQFF
abundance: -
j_gene: TRBJ2-1
d_gene: TRBD2
v_gene: TRBV27

CDR3nt: TGTGCCAGCAGTTTATCCCCTGCTAGGGGAGAGACCCAGTACTTC
CDR3aa: CASSLSPARGETQYF
abundance: -
j_gene: TRBJ2-5
d_gene: -
v_gene: TRBV27

CDR3nt: TGTGCCACCAGTCTGGCAGAGGACACTGAAGCTTTCTTT
CDR3aa: CATSLAEDTEAFF
abundance: -
j_gene: TRBJ1-1
d_gene: -
v_gene: TRBV24-1

CDR3nt: TGTGCCAGCAGGCCCGGGACAGGCCTTAGCACAGATACGCAGTATTTT
CDR3aa: CASRPGTGLSTDTQYF
abundance: -
j_gene: TRBJ2-3
d_gene: TRBD1
v_gene: TRBV7-2

CDR3nt: TGTGCCAGCAGCTTAGCGGGACAGCGGGGGGATCAGCCCCAGCATTTT
CDR3aa: CASSLAGQRGDQPQHF
abundance: -
j_gene: TRBJ1-5
d_gene: TRBD1
v_gene: TRBV11-2

CDR3nt: TGCGCCAGCAGACACCCCGCGGGGTTTGTGGATACGCAGTATTTT
CDR3aa: CASRHPAGFVDTQYF
abundance: -
j_gene: TRBJ2-3
d_gene: -
v_gene: TRBV23-1

CDR3nt: TGTGCCAGCAGTGACTCAGGGACTAGGGGCAATGAGCAGTTCTTC
CDR3aa: CASSDSGTRGNEQFF
abundance: -
j_gene: TRBJ2-1
d_gene: TRBD2
v_gene: TRBV6-4

CDR3nt: TGTGCCAGCGGACCTAGCGGGAACACAGATACGCAGTATTTT
CDR3aa: CASGPSGNTDTQYF
abundance: few
j_gene: TRBJ2-3
d_gene: TRBD2
v_gene: TRBV7-9

CDR3nt: TGTGCCAGCTCACTGTCAGCCTACGAGCAGTACTTC
CDR3aa: CASSLSAYEQYF
abundance: -
j_gene: TRBJ2-7
d_gene: -
v_gene: TRBV18

CDR3nt: TGTGCCACCAGCAGGGACAGGGGTGCCTACAATGAGCAGTTCTTC
CDR3aa: CATSRDRGAYNEQFF
abundance: once
j_gene: TRBJ2-1
d_gene: TRBD1
v_gene: TRBV15

CDR3nt: TGTGCCAGCAGCTTCCGGGACGGAACTACCTACTTC
CDR3aa: CASSFRDGTTYF
abundance: -
j_gene: TRBJ2-7
d_gene: -
v_gene: TRBV11-3

CDR3nt: TGCGCCAGCAGCTTCAATACAGGGGAATCTGGAAACACCATATATTTT
CDR3aa: CASSFNTGESGNTIYF
abundance: -
j_gene: TRBJ1-3
d_gene: TRBD1
v_gene: TRBV5-1

CDR3nt: TGTGCCAGCTCACCGGAACAGGGGGCTGGGAGCTATGGCTACACCTTC
CDR3aa: CASSPEQGAGSYGYTF
abundance: -
j_gene: TRBJ1-2
d_gene: TRBD1
v_gene: TRBV18